This TCR beta chain was profiled in a study of T-cell memory formation after mild COVID-19. General study results and limits: Pre-infection memory carried some responding clones, suggesting that cross-reactive memory joined.

In TCRdb, the 5' RACE reads were re-called with MiXCR into one record per CDR3 protein. The data show approximately 300,000 distinct CDR3 sequences, 7.5% to 9.5% seen once. CDR1 and CDR2 (germline): SGHTA, FQGNSA. The CDR3 sequence is 14 residues long. The V segment lost 4 bases and the J segment 3 bases; nucleotides outside the gene matches: 2. Details on this clonotype: Its matching antigen is unknown.

The chain has TRBV7-2 and TRBJ2-5; TRBD2 matches at 10 bases. Sequenced material: PBMCs or a T cell subset sorted from them (not recorded which). This TCR was recovered from a man aged 18 to 29 who had mild COVID-19 (a few samples of this study predate the infection). Cell type and time point are not known. CDR3 amino acids: CASSWTSGKETQYF. The CDR3 region has the DNA TGTGCCAGCAGCTGGACTAGCGGAAAAGAGACCCAGTACTTC. The full variable domain, its missing parts supplied by reference TRBV7-2 and TRBJ2-5, is GAGVSQSPSNKVTEKGKDVELRCDPISGHTALYWYRQSLGQGLEFLIYFQGNSAPDKSGLPSDRFSAERTGGSVSTLTIQRTQQEDSAVYLCASSWTSGKETQYFGPGTRLLVL.